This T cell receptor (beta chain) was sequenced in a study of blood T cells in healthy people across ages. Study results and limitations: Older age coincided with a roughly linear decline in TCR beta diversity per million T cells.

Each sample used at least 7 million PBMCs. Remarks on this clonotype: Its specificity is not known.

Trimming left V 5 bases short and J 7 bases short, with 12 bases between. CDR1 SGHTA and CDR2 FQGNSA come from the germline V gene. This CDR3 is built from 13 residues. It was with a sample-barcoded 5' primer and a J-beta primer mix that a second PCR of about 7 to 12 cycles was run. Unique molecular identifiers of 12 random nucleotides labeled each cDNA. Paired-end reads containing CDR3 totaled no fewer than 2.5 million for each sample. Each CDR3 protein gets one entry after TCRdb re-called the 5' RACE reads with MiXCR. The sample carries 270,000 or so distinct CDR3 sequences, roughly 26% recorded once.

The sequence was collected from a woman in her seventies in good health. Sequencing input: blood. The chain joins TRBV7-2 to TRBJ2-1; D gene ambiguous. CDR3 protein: CASSLISPNEQFF. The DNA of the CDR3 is TGTGCCAGCAGCCTAATTAGCCCTAATGAGCAGTTCTTC.